The subject of this entry is one T cell receptor (beta chain). At one of its ends the junction is not consistent with the germline gene, which may arise from a read error. Semi-nested PCR with Nested Universal Primer A followed constant-region reverse priming of full-length variable regions. TCRdb re-called the 5' RACE reads with MiXCR, one entry per CDR3 protein. Of thousands of distinct CDR3 sequences in the sample, 45% to 70% were seen once. Tregs were sorted as CD4+CD25+CD127-/low cells. This clonotype originated in a female donor with breast cancer. Sequenced material: Tregs sorted from a lymph node.

CDR3 residues: CSALRRTDKEHF. DNA of the CDR3: TGCAGTGCTCTACGCAGGACAGATAAAGAACACTTC. The rearrangement links TRBV20-1 to TRBJ2-7; TRBD1 might be the D (6 bases). This CDR3 is built from 12 residues. Germline CDR1 reads DFQATT; CDR2 reads SNEGSKA (reference sequence).